The next 12 T cell receptor beta chains were all read from a single sample in a study of T-cell reconstitution after alpha-beta-depleted transplantation in children. Unique molecular identifiers featured in how the TCRbeta library was prepared. Using its own MiXCR run on the PCR reads, TCRdb lists one record per CDR3 protein. The sample contains around 580,000 distinct CDR3 sequences, 25% to 30% of which appear only once. Sequenced material: PBMCs, taken before TCRalphabeta/CD19-depleted stem cell transplant. These receptors originate from a boy younger than two with Wiskott-Aldrich syndrome, due to receive a stem cell transplant.

The rearrangement links TRBV5-1 to TRBJ1-3; maybe TRBD1 (5 bases). The CDR3 runs 13 residues. V lost 4 bases, J lost 1 base, and 6 bases lay in between. Germline V gene sequence: CDR1 SGHRS, CDR2 YFSETQ. The CDR3 bases are TGCGCCAGCAGCGGGGGTTCTGGAAACACCATATATTTT. It translates to CASSGGSGNTIYF.

This chain links TRBV24-1 with TRBJ2-1; D is perhaps TRBD2 (6 bases). V gave up 4 bases and J gave up 5 bases, with 11 bases separating them. CDR3 length equals 14 residues. The germline CDR1 and CDR2 sequences are KGHDR and SFDVKD. Here the CDR3 DNA reads TGTGCCACCAGTGAGTCTGGCGGGAACAATGAGCAGTTCTTC. Protein product: CATSESGGNNEQFF.

The V call is TRBV15, the J call TRBJ2-7; TRBD2 matches 7 bases. Germline CDR1 and CDR2: LNHNV and YYDKDF (reference sequence). This CDR3 has 15 amino acids. J was trimmed by 3 bases and V by 1 base; bases with no gene match: 6. CDR3 protein: CATSRGLRGVYEQYF. CDR3 bases: TGTGCCACCAGCAGAGGGTTACGGGGGGTCTACGAGCAGTACTTC.

The V gene is TRBV5-1, the J gene TRBJ1-2; D is ambiguous. The germline V gene has CDR1 SGHRS and CDR2 YFSETQ. The CDR3 has 15 amino acids. Trimming cost V 4 bases and J 8 bases, with 21 bases left between them. CDR3 in amino acids: CASSPDVLGQGGYTF. The CDR3 region has the DNA TGCGCCAGCAGCCCAGATGTTTTGGGCCAAGGAGGCTACACCTTC.

This clonotype was found a few times. V gene TRBV29-1 combines with J gene TRBJ2-1; 7 bases fit TRBD2. The germline V gene encodes CDR1 SQVTM and CDR2 ANQGSEA. The CDR3 runs 15 residues. The junction had 10 bases not matched to a gene; V was cut back by 3 bases and J by 5 bases. The CDR3 sequence: CSVEETSSYNNEQFF. DNA of the CDR3: TGCAGCGTTGAGGAGACTAGCAGCTATAACAATGAGCAGTTCTTC.

This clonotype was counted between two and nine times. V and J are TRBV5-1 and TRBJ2-7; D is uncertain. V gave up 1 base and J gave up 2 bases, with 7 bases separating them. The CDR3 loop spans 13 amino acids. The germline V gene encodes CDR1 SGHRS and CDR2 YFSETQ. CDR3 amino acids: CASSLKAPYEQYF. CDR3 sequence (DNA): TGCGCCAGCAGCTTGAAGGCCCCCTACGAGCAGTACTTC. Based on the CDR3 plus reference TRBV5-1 and TRBJ2-7, the full variable domain is KAGVTQTPRYLIKTRGQQVTLSCSPISGHRSVSWYQQTPGQGLQFLFEYFSETQRNKGNFPGRFSGRQFSNSRSEMNVSTLELGDSALYLCASSLKAPYEQYFGPGTRLTVT.

The V and J genes are TRBV7-6 and TRBJ2-3, with a tentative D call TRBD2 (6 bases). CDR1 and CDR2 from the germline V gene are SGHVS and FNYEAQ. Between the trimmed V and J ends, which lost 1 base and 1 base, there was a span of 15 bases. This CDR3 spans 17 amino acids. The CDR3 DNA reads TGTGCCAGCAGCTTAGGGCCTCCTGGCGGGGGCACAGATACGCAGTATTTT. This translates into CASSLGPPGGGTDTQYF.

This chain connects TRBV11-1 to TRBJ2-1; 11 bases align to TRBD2. Unmatched junction bases numbered 4, after V lost 3 bases and J lost 6 bases. The length of the CDR3 is 15 residues. Germline CDR1 reads SGHAT; CDR2 reads FQDESV (reference sequence). The CDR3 DNA reads as TGTGCCAGCAGCTTGGGACTAGCGGTAACCAATGAGCAGTTCTTC. Translation: CASSLGLAVTNEQFF.

This rearrangement joins TRBV7-9 to TRBJ1-1, with 8 bases that match TRBD1. J lost 10 bases, V lost 1 base, and 5 bases had no gene match. CDR3 length: 13 residues. CDR1 is SEHNR, CDR2 FQNEAQ, per germline (reference sequence). The CDR3 region has the DNA TGTGCCAGCAGCTTAGTCCCTGACAGGGGAGCTTTCTTT. Translating it yields CASSLVPDRGAFF.

In this sample, this clonotype turned up a few times. This chain uses TRBV5-1 with TRBJ2-5, with 8 bases identical to TRBD1. Germline loops: CDR1 SGHRS, CDR2 YFSETQ. This CDR3 is 14 amino acids long. V lost 4 bases to trimming and J lost 5 bases; unmatched junction nucleotides: 7. CDR3 bases: TGCGCCAGCAGCATCGGACAGGGCCAGGAGACCCAGTACTTC. Its translation: CASSIGQGQETQYF.

The chain combines TRBV12-3 or TRBV12-4 with TRBJ2-3; 7 bases align to TRBD2. The CDR3 is 14 amino acids. V dropped 6 bases and J dropped 4; count of bases not matched to a gene: 7. DNA of the CDR3: TGTGCCAGCAGCCCGGGAGGCCGGGCAGATACGCAGTATTTT. This translates into CASSPGGRADTQYF.

The sample holds a few counts of this clonotype. The J gene is TRBJ2-4, the V gene TRBV27; D uncertain. Germline V gene lookup returns CDR1 MNHEY and CDR2 SMNVEV (reference sequence). The CDR3 totals 13 residues. Trimming left V 0 bases short and J 8 bases short, with 8 bases between. CDR3 DNA: TGTGCCAGCAGTTTATCTTGGGCCGACATTCAGTACTTC. Translation: CASSLSWADIQYF.